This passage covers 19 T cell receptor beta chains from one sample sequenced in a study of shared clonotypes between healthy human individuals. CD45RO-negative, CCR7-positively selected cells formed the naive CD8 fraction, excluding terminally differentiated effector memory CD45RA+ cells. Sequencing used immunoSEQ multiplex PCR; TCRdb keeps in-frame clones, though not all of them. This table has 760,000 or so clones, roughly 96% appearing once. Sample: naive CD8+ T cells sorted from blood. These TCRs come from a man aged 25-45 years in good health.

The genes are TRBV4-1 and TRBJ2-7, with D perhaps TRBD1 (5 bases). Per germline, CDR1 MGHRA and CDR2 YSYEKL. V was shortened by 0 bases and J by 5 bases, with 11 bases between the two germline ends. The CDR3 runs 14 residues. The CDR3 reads CASSQEGLGDEQYF. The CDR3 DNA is TGCGCCAGCAGCCAAGAGGGGTTAGGGGACGAGCAGTACTTC.

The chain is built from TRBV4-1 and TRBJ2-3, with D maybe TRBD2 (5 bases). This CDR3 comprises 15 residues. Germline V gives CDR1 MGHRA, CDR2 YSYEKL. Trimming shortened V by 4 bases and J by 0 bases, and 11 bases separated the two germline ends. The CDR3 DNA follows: TGCGCCAGCAGCCCTTCGGGCGGGAGCACAGATACGCAGTATTTT. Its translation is CASSPSGGSTDTQYF.

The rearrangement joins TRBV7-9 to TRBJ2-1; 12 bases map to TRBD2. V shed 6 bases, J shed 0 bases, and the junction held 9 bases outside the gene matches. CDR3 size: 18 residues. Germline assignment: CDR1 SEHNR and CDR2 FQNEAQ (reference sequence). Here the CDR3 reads CASRSGLAGYNSYNEQFF. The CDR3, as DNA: TGTGCCAGCAGATCGGGACTAGCGGGTTACAACTCCTACAATGAGCAGTTCTTC.

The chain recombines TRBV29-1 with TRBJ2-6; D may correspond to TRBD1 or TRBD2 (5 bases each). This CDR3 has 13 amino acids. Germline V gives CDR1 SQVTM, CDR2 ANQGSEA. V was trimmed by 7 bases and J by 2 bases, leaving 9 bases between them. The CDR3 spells CSASGPGANVLTF. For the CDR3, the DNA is TGCAGCGCCTCGGGGCCTGGGGCCAACGTCCTGACTTTC.

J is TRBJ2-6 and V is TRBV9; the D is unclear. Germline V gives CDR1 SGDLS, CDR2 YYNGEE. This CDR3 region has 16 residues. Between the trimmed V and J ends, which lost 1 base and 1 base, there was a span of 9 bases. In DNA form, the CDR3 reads TGTGCCAGCAGCGTATTTACGGGTTCTGGGGCCAACGTCCTGACTTTC. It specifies CASSVFTGSGANVLTF.

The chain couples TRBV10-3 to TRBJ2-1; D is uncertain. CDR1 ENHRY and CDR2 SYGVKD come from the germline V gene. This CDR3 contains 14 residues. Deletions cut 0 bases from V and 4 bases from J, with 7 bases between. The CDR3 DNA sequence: TGTGCCATCAGTGAGTCGGAAGGGTACAATGAGCAGTTCTTC. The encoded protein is CAISESEGYNEQFF.

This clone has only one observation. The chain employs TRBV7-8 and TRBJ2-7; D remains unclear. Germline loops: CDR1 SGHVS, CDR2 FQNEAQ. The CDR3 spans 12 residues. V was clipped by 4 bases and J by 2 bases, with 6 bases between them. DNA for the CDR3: TGTGCCAGCAGCTCAAAGGCCTACGAGCAGTACTTC. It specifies CASSSKAYEQYF.

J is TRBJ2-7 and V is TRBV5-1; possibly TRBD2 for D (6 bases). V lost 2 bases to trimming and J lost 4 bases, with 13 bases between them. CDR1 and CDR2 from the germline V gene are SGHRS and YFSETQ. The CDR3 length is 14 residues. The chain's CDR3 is CASSLGLGGYEQYF. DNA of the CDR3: TGCGCCAGCAGCTTAGGACTCGGGGGTTACGAGCAGTACTTC.

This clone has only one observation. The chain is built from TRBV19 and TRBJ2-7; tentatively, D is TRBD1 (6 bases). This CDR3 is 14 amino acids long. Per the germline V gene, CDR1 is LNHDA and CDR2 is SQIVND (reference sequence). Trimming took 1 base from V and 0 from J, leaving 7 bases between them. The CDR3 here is CASSIAGASYEQYF. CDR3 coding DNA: TGTGCCAGTAGTATAGCAGGGGCCTCCTACGAGCAGTACTTC.

CDR3 bases: TGTGCCAGCAGCGCGACAGGCTCAGGAGTAGATACGCAGTATTTT. Its translation is CASSATGSGVDTQYF. The gene calls are TRBV9 and TRBJ2-3; tentative D call: TRBD1 (6 bases). Per germline, CDR1 SGDLS and CDR2 YYNGEE. The V gene lost 3 bases and the J gene lost 5 bases, with 16 bases spanning the gap. The CDR3 sequence is 15 residues long.

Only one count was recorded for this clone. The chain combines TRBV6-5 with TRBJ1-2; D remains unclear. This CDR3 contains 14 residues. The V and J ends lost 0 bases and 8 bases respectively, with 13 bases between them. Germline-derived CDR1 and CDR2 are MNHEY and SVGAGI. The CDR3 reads CASSYSDTAGGYTF. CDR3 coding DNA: TGTGCCAGCAGTTACTCGGATACTGCTGGGGGCTACACCTTC.

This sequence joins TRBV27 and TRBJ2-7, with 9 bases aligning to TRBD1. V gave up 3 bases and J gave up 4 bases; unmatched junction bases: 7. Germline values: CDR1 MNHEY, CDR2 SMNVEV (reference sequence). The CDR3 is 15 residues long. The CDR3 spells CASSFSGTGQYEQYF. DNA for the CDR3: TGTGCCAGCAGTTTCTCCGGGACAGGGCAGTACGAGCAGTACTTC.

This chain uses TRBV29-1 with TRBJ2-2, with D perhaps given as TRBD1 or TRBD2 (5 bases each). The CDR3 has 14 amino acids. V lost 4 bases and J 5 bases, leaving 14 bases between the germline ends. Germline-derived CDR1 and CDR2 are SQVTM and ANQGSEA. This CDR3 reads CSVGGTPGTGELFF. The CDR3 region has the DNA TGCAGCGTTGGGGGGACCCCGGGGACCGGGGAGCTGTTTTTT.

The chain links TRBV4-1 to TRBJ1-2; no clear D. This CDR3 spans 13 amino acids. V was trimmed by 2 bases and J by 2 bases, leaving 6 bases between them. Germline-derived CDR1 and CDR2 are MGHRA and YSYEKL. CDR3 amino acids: CASSQQPNYGYTF. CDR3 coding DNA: TGCGCCAGCAGCCAACAGCCAAACTATGGCTACACCTTC.

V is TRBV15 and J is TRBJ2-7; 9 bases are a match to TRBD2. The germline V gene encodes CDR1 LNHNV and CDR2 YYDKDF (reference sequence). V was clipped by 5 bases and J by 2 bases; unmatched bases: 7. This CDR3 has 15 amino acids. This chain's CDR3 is CATSGGGGRAYEQYF. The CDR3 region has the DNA TGTGCCACCAGCGGGGGTGGCGGGAGGGCCTACGAGCAGTACTTC.

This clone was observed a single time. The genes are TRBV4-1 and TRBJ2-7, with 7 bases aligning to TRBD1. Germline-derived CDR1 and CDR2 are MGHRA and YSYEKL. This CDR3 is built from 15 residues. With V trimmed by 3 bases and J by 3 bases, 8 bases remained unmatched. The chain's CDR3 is CASSHITGVDYEQYF. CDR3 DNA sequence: TGCGCCAGCAGCCATATCACAGGGGTCGACTACGAGCAGTACTTC.

The chain's CDR3 is CAIRRGQKVGKYEQYF. CDR3 sequence (DNA): TGTGCCATCAGACGGGGACAGAAGGTGGGGAAGTACGAGCAGTACTTC. The chain joins TRBV10-3 to TRBJ2-7; TRBD1 matches 7 bases. The V segment lost 6 bases and the J segment 4 bases; nucleotides outside the gene matches: 15. Germline CDR1 and CDR2: ENHRY and SYGVKD. The length of the CDR3 is 16 residues.

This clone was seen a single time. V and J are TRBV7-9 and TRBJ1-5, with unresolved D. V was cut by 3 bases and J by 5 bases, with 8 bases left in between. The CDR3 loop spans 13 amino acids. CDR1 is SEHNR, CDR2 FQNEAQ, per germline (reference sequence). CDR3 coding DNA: TGTGCCAGCAGCTTTAAGGGAGATCAGCCCCAGCATTTT. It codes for CASSFKGDQPQHF.

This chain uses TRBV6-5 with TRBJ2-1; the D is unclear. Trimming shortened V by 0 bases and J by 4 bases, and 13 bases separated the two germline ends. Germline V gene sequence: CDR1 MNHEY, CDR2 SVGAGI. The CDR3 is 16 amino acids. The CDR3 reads CASSYSPHRKYNEQFF. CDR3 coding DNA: TGTGCCAGCAGTTACTCGCCGCACCGAAAATACAATGAGCAGTTCTTC.